This is a list of T cell receptor beta chains from one sample in a study of CD8 T cells in Susac syndrome. TCRdb used MiXCR to reprocess the immunoSEQ multiplex PCR reads, holding one entry per CDR3 protein. The sample consists of a few hundred thousand distinct CDR3 sequences, more than 80% of them appearing once. Sample: CD8+ T cells from PBMCs. These receptors came from a human donor with multiple sclerosis. Both conserved end residues are part of each CDR3. D genes are given only for firm matches. Clone size appears in some rows only: once, few, many, or a class for an expanded clone.

J gene | clone size | V gene | D gene | CDR3 DNA | CDR3 protein
TRBJ2-1 | . | TRBV6-5 | TRBD2 | TGTGCCAGCACCACGGGGGGGCAAGGCAATGAGCAGTTCTTC | CASTTGGQGNEQFF
TRBJ1-1 | once | TRBV29-1 | . | TGCAGCGTTGAAGATGGGGGGTCGGAAGCTTTCTTT | CSVEDGGSEAFF
TRBJ1-6 | . | TRBV20-1 | . | TGCAGTGCTAGAGAGAGACAGGCACGTTCACCCCTCCACTTT | CSARERQARSPLHF
TRBJ2-1 | few | TRBV28 | TRBD2 | TGTGCCAGCAGTTTATTAACTAGCGGAAGCTCCTACAATGAGCAGTTCTTC | CASSLLTSGSSYNEQFF
TRBJ2-2 | . | TRBV6-5 | TRBD1 | TGTGCCAGCACCCTGGGACAGGGAGGCGGGGAGCTGTTTTTT | CASTLGQGGGELFF
TRBJ2-3 | . | TRBV3-1 | . | TGTGCCAGCAGCCAGGGACTGGGGAGTCTCACAGATACGCAGTATTTT | CASSQGLGSLTDTQYF
TRBJ2-7 | . | TRBV30 | TRBD2 | TGTGCCTGGAGTGTACCACAGCGGGGCTACGAGCAGTACTTC | CAWSVPQRGYEQYF
TRBJ2-5 | . | TRBV6-1 | . | TGTGCCAGCAGTGACCCCACCCGACCGGTGGCGGCGCACCAAGAGACCCAGTACTTC | CASSDPTRPVAAHQETQYF
TRBJ2-2 | . | TRBV30 | . | TGTGCCTGGTCGCAGGGGACCACCGGGGAGCTGTTTTTT | CAWSQGTTGELFF
TRBJ2-5 | few | TRBV4-1 | TRBD2 | TGTGCCAGCAGCCCGACTAGCGGACAAGAGACCCAGTACTTC | CASSPTSGQETQYF
TRBJ1-1 | . | TRBV12-5 | TRBD1 | TGTGCTAGTGGTTTGGTCGGGACAGGGCTGAACACTGAAGCTTTCTTT | CASGLVGTGLNTEAFF
TRBJ2-7 | . | TRBV6-5 | TRBD1 | TGTGCCAGCAGTTACTCGACAGGGGGAAACGACGAGCAGTACTTC | CASSYSTGGNDEQYF
TRBJ2-1 | . | TRBV19 | TRBD2 | TGTGCCAGTAGTGGGGGGGAGATAACTTACAATGAGCAGTTCTTC | CASSGGEITYNEQFF
TRBJ1-5 | few | TRBV30 | TRBD1 | TGTGCCTGGAGTCCCGGACAGGGGATACAGCCCCAGCATTTT | CAWSPGQGIQPQHF
TRBJ2-2 | . | TRBV24-1 | . | TGTGCCACCAGTGATTATAACTCCGCCGGGGAGCTGTTTTTT | CATSDYNSAGELFF
TRBJ2-5 | . | TRBV2 | . | TGTGCCAGCAGTGAAGGGCTACCGTACCAAGAGACCCAGTACTTC | CASSEGLPYQETQYF
TRBJ1-2 | . | TRBV29-1 | . | TGCAGCGTTGAAGAACCGCCGAAGGGCTACACCTTC | CSVEEPPKGYTF
TRBJ1-2 | once | TRBV2 | . | TGTGCCAGCAATGAAAGGACACCAAACTATGGCTACACCTTC | CASNERTPNYGYTF
TRBJ1-1 | . | TRBV19 | . | TGTGCCAGTAGTACCGGGGCTGAAGCTTTCTTT | CASSTGAEAFF
TRBJ2-1 | . | TRBV19 | . | TGTGCCAGTAGTAGCCCCGGGAGAGCCAATGAGCAGTTCTTC | CASSSPGRANEQFF
TRBJ2-7 | . | TRBV6-5 | TRBD1 | TGTGCCAGCAAAGGACAGGGAGGATCCTACGAGCAGTACTTC | CASKGQGGSYEQYF
TRBJ2-3 | . | TRBV6-5 | . | TGTGCCAGCAGTTACTCGGACGGGGATGGGACTAGCACAGATACGCAGTATTTT | CASSYSDGDGTSTDTQYF
TRBJ2-7 | . | TRBV29-1 | . | TGCAGCGTTGTCGTCGGGACCTACGAGCAGTACTTC | CSVVVGTYEQYF
TRBJ2-5 | . | TRBV2 | . | TGTGCCAGCATTCGGCTCGGGGAGACCCAGTACTTC | CASIRLGETQYF
TRBJ2-5 | . | TRBV5-1 | . | TGCGCCAGCAGCTCCGCCGGGGGTTTGGAGACCCAGTACTTC | CASSSAGGLETQYF
TRBJ1-1 | few | TRBV7-8 | . | TGTGCCAGCAGCTTGGGAGGGGCGGGGAACACTGAAGCTTTCTTT | CASSLGGAGNTEAFF
TRBJ2-5 | . | TRBV2 | . | TGTGCCAGCAGTGAAACTAGCCGGGAGACCCAGTACTTC | CASSETSRETQYF
TRBJ2-7 | . | TRBV6-1 | TRBD2 | TGTGCCAGCGCGGCGGGGGGGTACGAGCAGTACTTC | CASAAGGYEQYF
TRBJ2-1 | . | TRBV6-5 | TRBD2 | TGTGCCAGCAGTTGGACTAGCGGGAGTAGCTCCTACAATGAGCAGTTCTTC | CASSWTSGSSSYNEQFF
TRBJ2-7 | once | TRBV25-1 | . | TGTGCCAGCAGTGAATTTTTTTCTACGGGGGACAGCTACGAGCAGTACTTC | CASSEFFSTGDSYEQYF
TRBJ2-7 | . | TRBV5-6 | . | TGTGCCAGCAGCGAGGGTTCGGAGCAGTACTTC | CASSEGSEQYF
TRBJ1-6 | . | TRBV7-9 | . | TGTGCCAGCAGCTTTTTGCCCGGAGACGGGCGATATAATTCACCCCTCCACTTT | CASSFLPGDGRYNSPLHF
TRBJ2-1 | . | TRBV27 | . | TGTGCCAGCAGTTTGTATGCGGGCAGGGGCTACAATGAGCAGTTCTTC | CASSLYAGRGYNEQFF
TRBJ2-1 | . | TRBV20-1 | TRBD2 | TGCAGTGCTCCGAAGACTAGCGGGGTTTACAATGAGCAGTTCTTC | CSAPKTSGVYNEQFF
TRBJ2-3 | once | TRBV9 | . | TGTGCCAGCAGCGGTGGGGCAGAGGATACGCAGTATTTT | CASSGGAEDTQYF
TRBJ1-6 | . | TRBV30 | . | TGTGCCTGGAGTGAACTCGGACACAATTTTAATTCACCCCTCCACTTT | CAWSELGHNFNSPLHF
TRBJ1-6 | . | TRBV7-9 | . | TGTGCCAGCAGCTTAGGGAGGGATAATTCACCCCTCCACTTT | CASSLGRDNSPLHF
TRBJ1-5 | . | TRBV6-1 | . | TGTGCCACCGGGGATTTGGGCAATCAGCCCCAGCATTTT | CATGDLGNQPQHF
TRBJ2-2 | . | TRBV6-6 | . | TGTGCCAGCAGTTACTGGGCCGTATCGGGCACCGGGGAGCTGTTTTTT | CASSYWAVSGTGELFF
TRBJ2-7 | . | TRBV19 | . | TGTGCCAGTAGTCAGGAGGAGCCGTACGAGCAGTACTTC | CASSQEEPYEQYF
TRBJ2-7 | . | TRBV6-5 | . | TGTGCCAGTAGGGGCCCCTACGAGCAGTACTTC | CASRGPYEQYF
TRBJ1-6 | . | TRBV10-2 | . | TGCGCCAGCAGTGATATGAGCATCAACACATCACCCCTCCACTTT | CASSDMSINTSPLHF
TRBJ2-7 | . | TRBV7-6 | . | TGTGCCAGCAGCTTAGATTTGGGGCAGAACTACGAGCAGTACTTC | CASSLDLGQNYEQYF
TRBJ2-3 | . | TRBV21-1 | . | TGTGCCAGCAGCAAATGCGGGAGGCCTTCGCCTAGCACAGATACGCAGTATTTT | CASSKCGRPSPSTDTQYF
TRBJ2-7 | . | TRBV5-8 | . | TGTGCCAGCAGCTTGGCTAGCGAAGGGGCCTACGAGCAGTACTTC | CASSLASEGAYEQYF
TRBJ2-1 | . | TRBV6-5 | TRBD2 | TGTGCCAGCAGTTTGGCCGGGACTAGCGGGGGGATTTCCTACAATGAGCAGTTCTTC | CASSLAGTSGGISYNEQFF